These T cell receptor beta chains were read from a single sample in a study of shared clonotypes between healthy human individuals. Using immunoSEQ multiplex PCR, the repertoire was profiled, and TCRdb retains in-frame clones only, with some absent. The sample includes hundreds of thousands of clones, roughly 72% seen only once; the top ten take 1.5% to 2%. The sample consisted of memory CD4+ T cells sorted from blood. The receptors were sampled from a woman aged 25 to 39 in good health. Each CDR3 is given with its conserved first and last residue. D genes are given only for firm matches. The listing skips clone size in some rows; elsewhere it reads once, few, many or a size class.

few,NA,TRBJ1-3,TRBV28,TGTGCCAGCAGTTTGTTTGAGGAAAACACCATATATTTT,CASSLFEENTIYF
once,TRBD2,TRBJ2-7,TRBV2,TGTGCCAGCAGAACATACGGGGGCAGTCTGACTAGCGGCTTCTACGAGCAGTACTTC,CASRTYGGSLTSGFYEQYF
few,TRBD2,TRBJ2-1,TRBV2,TGTGCCAGCAACAGACTAGCGGGAGTTATGTATGAGCAGTTCTTC,CASNRLAGVMYEQFF
NA,NA,TRBJ2-1,TRBV9,TGTGCCAGCGGTCCTAGGGCCAATGAGCAGTTCTTC,CASGPRANEQFF
NA,TRBD2,TRBJ2-3,TRBV27,TGTGCCAGCAGCCACTCGGGGGGAGCCCCAGATACGCAGTATTTT,CASSHSGGAPDTQYF
NA,NA,TRBJ2-5,TRBV5-1,TGCGCCAGCAGCCAGCCTACCCAAGAGACCCAGTACTTC,CASSQPTQETQYF
NA,NA,TRBJ1-3,TRBV30,TGTGCCTCAGGCTCTGGAAACACCATATATTTT,CASGSGNTIYF
once,TRBD2,TRBJ2-1,TRBV11-2,TGTGCCAGCAGCTTATTTAGCGGGAGCTACAATGAGCAGTTCTTC,CASSLFSGSYNEQFF
once,TRBD2,TRBJ2-1,TRBV25-1,TGTGCCAGCAGTGACGGGACTAGCGATGAGCAGTTCTTC,CASSDGTSDEQFF
NA,TRBD2,TRBJ2-2,TRBV7-2,TGTGCCAGCAGCTTAGGGGTCGTCCAGCGGGGCCGTCTGTCCGGGGAGCTGTTTTTT,CASSLGVVQRGRLSGELFF
few,NA,TRBJ2-7,TRBV11-3,TGTGCCAGCAGCTTAGCTGCCAGCGGCGCCTACGAGCAGTACTTC,CASSLAASGAYEQYF
NA,NA,TRBJ2-7,TRBV5-1,TGCGCCAGCAGCTTCCAAGGGACCTACGAGCAGTACTTC,CASSFQGTYEQYF
many,NA,TRBJ2-7,TRBV28,TGTGCCAGCAAAGACCGGGGACAAACGAACGAGCAGTACTTC,CASKDRGQTNEQYF
few,NA,TRBJ1-3,TRBV7-6,TGTGCCAGCAGCCCGCAGGTTACTGGAAACACCATATATTTT,CASSPQVTGNTIYF
NA,NA,TRBJ1-1,TRBV19,TGTGCCAGTACCTCGGGGAGGGGGGGTACTGAAGCTTTCTTT,CASTSGRGGTEAFF